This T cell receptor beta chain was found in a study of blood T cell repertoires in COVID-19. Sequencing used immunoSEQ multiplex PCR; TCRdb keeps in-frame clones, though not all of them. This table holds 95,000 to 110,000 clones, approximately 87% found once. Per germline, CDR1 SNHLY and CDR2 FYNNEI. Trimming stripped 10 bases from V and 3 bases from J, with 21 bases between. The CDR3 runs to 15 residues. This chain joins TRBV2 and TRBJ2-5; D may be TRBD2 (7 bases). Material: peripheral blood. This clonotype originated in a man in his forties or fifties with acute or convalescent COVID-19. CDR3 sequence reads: CAIDSVRGREETQYF. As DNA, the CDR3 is TGTGCCATCGATTCCGTGAGGGGGAGGGAAGAGACCCAGTACTTC.